This T cell receptor (beta chain) was sequenced for a study of cytomegalovirus exposure and HLA in healthy donors. Study results and limitations: Immune exposure information comprised only CMV serostatus.

The primer mix had 60 Vbeta and 13 Jbeta primers. The assay was immunoSEQ multiplex PCR, and TCRdb's table has in-frame clones only and misses some. This sample yields approximately 110,000 clones, of which 78% are seen a single time; more than 3% belongs to the top ten. To note about this clone: What it binds is unknown.

Sequencing used PBMCs. The sequence came from a man in his forties in good health and CMV-seronegative.

CDR3 sequence reads: CASSELGGYTF. The CDR3 coding sequence is TGTGCCAGCAGTGAACTCGGGGGCTACACCTTC. The J gene is TRBJ1-2, the V gene TRBV6-1, with D hard to call. The germline V gene has CDR1 MNHNS and CDR2 SASEGT. This CDR3 has 11 amino acids. The germline V and J ends were trimmed by 2 bases and 8 bases, with 6 bases remaining between them.